These T cell receptor beta chains were read from a single sample in a study of human T cells and chemical hapten exposure. MiXCR was run by TCRdb on the RACE reads, yielding one entry per CDR3 protein. The sample holds about 120,000 distinct CDR3 sequences; roughly 14% are singletons and the top ten take approximately 3%. The source was whole blood, collected in connection with sensitization to the hapten diphenylcyclopropenone (DPC). The receptors here all came from a woman between 18 and 29 years old with alopecia areata. Some clones in this sample may be carry-over from other donors' samples. The CDR3 runs from the conserved cysteine through the conserved F or W. The order of the fields is clone size, V gene, J gene, D gene, CDR3 protein, CDR3 DNA. D genes are given only for firm matches. Not all rows give a size; the values are once, few, many and, for expanded clones, a class.

clone_size: few
v_call: TRBV6-1
j_call: TRBJ2-4
d_call: .
cdr3_aa: CASRFKLEAKNIQYF
cdr3_nt: TGTGCCAGCAGATTTAAACTGGAAGCCAAAAACATTCAGTACTTC

clone_size: .
v_call: TRBV5-4
j_call: TRBJ1-1
d_call: TRBD1
cdr3_aa: CASRGQGEGTEAFF
cdr3_nt: TGTGCCAGCAGGGGACAGGGAGAGGGGACTGAAGCTTTCTTT

clone_size: few
v_call: TRBV2
j_call: TRBJ2-7
d_call: .
cdr3_aa: CASSPMRTPNEQYF
cdr3_nt: TGTGCCAGCAGCCCCATGAGGACACCCAACGAGCAGTACTTC

clone_size: .
v_call: TRBV12-3/TRBV12-4
j_call: TRBJ2-5
d_call: .
cdr3_aa: CASSLWVETQYF
cdr3_nt: TGTGCCAGCAGTTTATGGGTGGAGACCCAGTACTTC

clone_size: few
v_call: TRBV28
j_call: TRBJ2-7
d_call: .
cdr3_aa: CASHTKHRESYEQYF
cdr3_nt: TGTGCCAGCCATACCAAGCACAGGGAATCCTACGAGCAGTACTTC

clone_size: many
v_call: TRBV6-5
j_call: TRBJ2-7
d_call: TRBD2
cdr3_aa: CASTRGEGAYEQYF
cdr3_nt: TGTGCCAGCACTCGTGGGGAGGGTGCCTACGAGCAGTACTTC

clone_size: many
v_call: TRBV25-1
j_call: TRBJ1-5
d_call: .
cdr3_aa: CASSEYSLNQPQHF
cdr3_nt: TGTGCCAGCAGTGAATATAGTCTCAATCAGCCCCAGCATTTT

clone_size: many
v_call: TRBV19
j_call: TRBJ1-2
d_call: .
cdr3_aa: CASSTEDPNYGYTF
cdr3_nt: TGTGCCAGTAGTACTGAGGACCCTAACTATGGCTACACCTTC

clone_size: .
v_call: TRBV18
j_call: TRBJ1-1
d_call: TRBD1
cdr3_aa: CASTGQANTEAFF
cdr3_nt: TGTGCCAGCACGGGACAGGCTAACACTGAAGCTTTCTTT

clone_size: many
v_call: TRBV7-2
j_call: TRBJ2-3
d_call: TRBD2
cdr3_aa: CASSLVVTSGGWDTDTQYF
cdr3_nt: TGTGCCAGCAGCTTAGTTGTGACTAGCGGGGGGTGGGACACAGATACGCAGTATTTT

clone_size: .
v_call: TRBV7-2
j_call: TRBJ2-3
d_call: TRBD2
cdr3_aa: CASSFVAGVTDTQYF
cdr3_nt: TGTGCCAGCAGCTTCGTAGCGGGGGTAACAGATACGCAGTATTTT

clone_size: few
v_call: TRBV4-3
j_call: TRBJ2-2
d_call: .
cdr3_aa: CASSQQQQIYYEELFF
cdr3_nt: TGCGCCAGCAGCCAACAACAACAGATATACTATGAGGAGCTGTTTTTT

clone_size: .
v_call: TRBV12-3/TRBV12-4
j_call: TRBJ1-2
d_call: TRBD1
cdr3_aa: CASSPTGTIYGYTF
cdr3_nt: TGTGCCAGCAGCCCGACAGGGACTATCTATGGCTACACCTTC

clone_size: .
v_call: TRBV29-1
j_call: TRBJ2-3
d_call: TRBD2
cdr3_aa: CSVTGLAGGADTQYF
cdr3_nt: TGCAGCGTTACTGGACTAGCAGGAGGGGCAGATACGCAGTATTTT

clone_size: many
v_call: TRBV5-1
j_call: TRBJ1-4
d_call: .
cdr3_aa: CASSLEGPRGEKLFF
cdr3_nt: TGCGCCAGCAGCTTGGAGGGGCCTAGAGGTGAAAAACTGTTTTTT

clone_size: few
v_call: TRBV19
j_call: TRBJ1-2
d_call: .
cdr3_aa: CASSIETAWGGYTF
cdr3_nt: TGTGCCAGTAGTATCGAGACAGCTTGGGGCGGCTACACCTTC

clone_size: .
v_call: TRBV6-2/TRBV6-3
j_call: TRBJ2-3
d_call: .
cdr3_aa: CASSLDGRDTDTQYF
cdr3_nt: TGTGCCAGCAGCCTGGATGGGCGGGACACAGATACGCAGTATTTT

clone_size: few
v_call: TRBV18
j_call: TRBJ1-6
d_call: .
cdr3_aa: CASSPRPHTELSPLHF
cdr3_nt: TGTGCCAGCTCACCACGGCCCCACACCGAACTATCACCCCTCCACTTT

clone_size: few
v_call: TRBV7-9
j_call: TRBJ2-5
d_call: .
cdr3_aa: CASSFGGPAETQYF
cdr3_nt: TGTGCCAGCAGCTTCGGGGGGCCAGCGGAGACCCAGTACTTC

clone_size: .
v_call: TRBV29-1
j_call: TRBJ2-3
d_call: .
cdr3_aa: CSVLLGDTQYF
cdr3_nt: TGCAGCGTTCTACTAGGAGATACGCAGTATTTT

clone_size: few
v_call: TRBV6-5
j_call: TRBJ2-3
d_call: .
cdr3_aa: CASSSFRGGTDTQYF
cdr3_nt: TGTGCCAGCAGTTCCTTCAGGGGAGGCACAGATACGCAGTATTTT

clone_size: few
v_call: TRBV29-1
j_call: TRBJ2-3
d_call: TRBD2
cdr3_aa: CSVKSGTSGATDTQYF
cdr3_nt: TGCAGCGTCAAATCCGGGACTAGCGGGGCAACAGATACGCAGTATTTT

clone_size: few
v_call: TRBV5-1
j_call: TRBJ1-4
d_call: .
cdr3_aa: CASSRDGDYYEKLFF
cdr3_nt: TGCGCCAGCAGTCGTGACGGAGACTATTATGAAAAACTGTTTTTT

clone_size: few
v_call: TRBV7-8
j_call: TRBJ1-1
d_call: .
cdr3_aa: CASSFHTGTEAFF
cdr3_nt: TGTGCCAGCAGCTTCCACACCGGGACTGAAGCTTTCTTT

clone_size: .
v_call: TRBV27
j_call: TRBJ2-7
d_call: .
cdr3_aa: CASSVGSGPYEQYF
cdr3_nt: TGTGCCAGCAGTGTTGGGAGCGGCCCCTACGAGCAGTACTTC

clone_size: .
v_call: TRBV5-1
j_call: TRBJ1-1
d_call: .
cdr3_aa: CASSLVEGKGTEAFF
cdr3_nt: TGCGCCAGCAGCTTGGTGGAGGGGAAAGGCACTGAAGCTTTCTTT

clone_size: few
v_call: TRBV29-1
j_call: TRBJ1-1
d_call: TRBD1
cdr3_aa: CSVETGGTRLRTEAFF
cdr3_nt: TGCAGCGTGGAGACAGGGGGCACAAGGTTGAGAACTGAAGCTTTCTTT

clone_size: .
v_call: TRBV11-2
j_call: TRBJ2-1
d_call: .
cdr3_aa: CASSLGSAGGHNEQFF
cdr3_nt: TGTGCCAGCAGCTTAGGTTCGGCAGGAGGACACAATGAGCAGTTCTTC